The clone carrying this TCR beta chain was counted between two and nine times. Its antigen is currently unknown. Other DNA sequences in the sample encode the same CDR3. Here immunoSEQ multiplex PCR was the method, and the copy in TCRdb shows in-frame clones only, minus some. The table has 30,000 to 35,000 clones, about 90% seen once; the top ten hold 3.4%. This record comes from a study of STAT5B mutations in CD4+ large granular lymphocyte leukemia. The CDR3 consists of 13 residues. The V gene lost 6 bases and the J gene lost 2 bases, with 11 bases spanning the gap. The germline V gene has CDR1 MNHNS and CDR2 SASEGT. Study findings and constraints: No patients shared main leukemic clonotypes, though around 25% appeared at low frequency elsewhere. Top patient clones used TRBV06 genes more often: 8/27 versus 2/35 in controls. Patient CD4-sorted repertoires stayed more clonal than healthy ones after leukemic-clone removal.

This clonotype was sampled from a human donor in good health. The sample was CD4+ T cells from blood buffy coats. The rearrangement links TRBV6-1 to TRBJ2-7, with D perhaps matching TRBD1 (6 bases). The CDR3 region is CASRRTEPYEQYF. The DNA of the CDR3 is TGTGCCAGCAGGAGGACAGAGCCCTACGAGCAGTACTTC.